Shown below are 9 T cell receptor beta chains from a single sample sequenced in a study of shared clonotypes between healthy human individuals (dated by TCRdb to the early 2020s). The receptor library was made with the immunoSEQ multiplex PCR assay. TCRdb's version of the immuneACCESS table is confined to in-frame rearrangements and falls short of the full clone set. An unresolved V gene accounts for under half of the shortfall where checked; the remainder is of unknown origin. The sample yields under 1,900,000 clones; around 98.5% were counted once. Roughly 0.35% of the sample is held by the ten biggest clonotypes. The source material was naive CD4+ T cells sorted from blood. This sample's cell subset or site label indicates: CD45RA+ positively selected. The receptors stem from a man aged 25 to 40 in good health.

The chain combines TRBV7-3 with TRBJ2-7, with D uncertain. Trimming shortened V by 1 base and J by 3 bases, and 13 bases separated the two germline ends. The CDR3 has 15 amino acids. Germline CDR1 SGHTA, CDR2 FQGTGA. CDR3 nucleotide sequence: TGTGCCAGCAGCTTAAATGGAGCGACAAACTACGAGCAGTACTTC. Residues: CASSLNGATNYEQYF.

As to this clone: At the DNA level, this CDR3 is encoded by other sequences in the same sample as well. The chain links TRBV9 to TRBJ1-5, with 7 bases lining up with TRBD1. J lost 6 bases, V lost 0 bases, and 3 bases had no gene match. The CDR3 loop spans 14 amino acids. The germline V gene encodes CDR1 SGDLS and CDR2 YYNGEE. The CDR3, as DNA: TGTGCCAGCAGCGTAGGGCAGGGGGGTCAGCCCCAGCATTTT. Residues: CASSVGQGGQPQHF. Together with reference TRBV9 and TRBJ1-5, the CDR3 gives the full variable domain: DSGVTQTPKHLITATGQRVTLRCSPRSGDLSVYWYQQSLDQGLQFLIQYYNGEERAKGNILERFSAQQFPDLHSELNLSSLELGDSALYFCASSVGQGGQPQHFGDGTRLSIL.

This chain links TRBV27 with TRBJ2-1; a possible D gene is TRBD2 (5 bases). This CDR3 is built from 15 residues. V lost 2 bases, J lost 2 bases, and 10 bases lay in between. The germline gives CDR1 MNHEY, CDR2 SMNVEV (reference sequence). In DNA, the CDR3 is TGTGCCAGCAGTTTAGGACGAGCGGCCTACAATGAGCAGTTCTTC. Translating it yields CASSLGRAAYNEQFF.

The chain combines TRBV4-1 with TRBJ2-5; D possibly corresponds to TRBD2 (5 bases). The germline V gene encodes CDR1 MGHRA and CDR2 YSYEKL. CDR3 length: 15 amino acids. V was cut by 0 bases and J by 3 bases, with 11 bases left in between. CDR3 in amino acids: CASSQDPGTKETQYF. In DNA form, the CDR3 reads TGCGCCAGCAGCCAAGATCCGGGAACCAAAGAGACCCAGTACTTC.

The V gene is TRBV30, the J gene TRBJ2-5, with TRBD2 matching 7 bases. Germline V CDR1 and CDR2: GTSNPN, SVGIG (reference sequence). The CDR3 consists of 15 residues. The V and J ends lost 7 bases and 2 bases, in that order; junction bases with no gene match: 13. The DNA for the CDR3 is TGTGCCTCGTCTCGGTGGGAGGGCCCTCAAGAGACCCAGTACTTC. This sequence encodes CASSRWEGPQETQYF.

V usage is TRBV10-3 and J usage is TRBJ2-7; D is ambiguous. V lost 4 bases and J 2 bases, leaving 9 bases between the germline ends. The CDR3 has 13 amino acids. The germline V gene has CDR1 ENHRY and CDR2 SYGVKD. CDR3 nucleotide sequence: TGTGCCATCAGTGTAGAGAGACCCTACGAGCAGTACTTC. Translation gives CAISVERPYEQYF.

The rearrangement joins TRBV28 to TRBJ1-1, with D hard to call. There are 13 residues in the CDR3. Trimming pared 7 bases from V and 6 bases from J, leaving 15 bases between. Germline CDR1 reads MDHEN; CDR2 reads SYDVKM. The CDR3 DNA follows: TGTGCCAGCACCCCACTCGCACGGGCTGAAGCTTTCTTT. Translating gives CASTPLARAEAFF.

This chain uses TRBV18 with TRBJ2-5; 8 bases align to TRBD2. Germline V CDR1 and CDR2: KGHSH, LQKENI. The CDR3 loop spans 17 amino acids. V lost 3 bases to trimming and J lost 5 bases; unmatched junction nucleotides: 14. CDR3 loop: CASSPPGLENGWETQYF. The CDR3 coding sequence is TGTGCCAGCTCACCTCCGGGACTAGAAAACGGCTGGGAGACCCAGTACTTC.

CDR3 coding DNA: TGTGCCAGCAGCTTACGAGATAACGGGGAGCTGTTTTTT. Amino acids: CASSLRDNGELFF. V gene TRBV7-3 combines with J gene TRBJ2-2, with no clear D. The CDR3 is made up of 13 amino acids. Trimming took off 2 bases at V and 7 bases at J, with 8 bases between the two ends. Germline values: CDR1 SGHTA, CDR2 FQGTGA.